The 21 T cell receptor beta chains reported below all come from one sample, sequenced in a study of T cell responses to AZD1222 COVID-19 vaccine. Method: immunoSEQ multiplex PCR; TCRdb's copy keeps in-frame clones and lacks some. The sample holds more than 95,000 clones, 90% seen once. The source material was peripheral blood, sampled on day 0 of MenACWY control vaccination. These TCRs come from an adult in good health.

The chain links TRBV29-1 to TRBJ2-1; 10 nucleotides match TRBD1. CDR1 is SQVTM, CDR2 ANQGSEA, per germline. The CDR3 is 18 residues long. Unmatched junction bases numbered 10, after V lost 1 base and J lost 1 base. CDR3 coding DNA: TGCAGCGTTGAAGTCCCGGGACAGGGGTTGGGGTCCTACAATGAGCAGTTCTTC. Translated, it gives CSVEVPGQGLGSYNEQFF.

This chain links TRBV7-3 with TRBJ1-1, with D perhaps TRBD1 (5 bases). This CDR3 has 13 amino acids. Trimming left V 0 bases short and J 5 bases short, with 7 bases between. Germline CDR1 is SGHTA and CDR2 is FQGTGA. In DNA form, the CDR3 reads TGTGCCAGCAGCTTAACGGGGGGAACTGAAGCTTTCTTT. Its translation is CASSLTGGTEAFF. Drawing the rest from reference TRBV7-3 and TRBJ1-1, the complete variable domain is GAGVSQTPSNKVTEKGKYVELRCDPISGHTALYWYRQSLGQGPEFLIYFQGTGAADDSGLPNDRFFAVRPEGSVSTLKIQRTERGDSAVYLCASSLTGGTEAFFGQGTRLTVV.

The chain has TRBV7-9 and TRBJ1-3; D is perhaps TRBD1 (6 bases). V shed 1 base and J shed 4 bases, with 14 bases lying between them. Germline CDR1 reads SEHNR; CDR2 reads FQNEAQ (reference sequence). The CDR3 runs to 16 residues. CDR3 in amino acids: CASSLVDRPLGNTIYF. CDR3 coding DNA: TGTGCCAGCAGCTTAGTCGACAGGCCTTTAGGAAACACCATATATTTT.

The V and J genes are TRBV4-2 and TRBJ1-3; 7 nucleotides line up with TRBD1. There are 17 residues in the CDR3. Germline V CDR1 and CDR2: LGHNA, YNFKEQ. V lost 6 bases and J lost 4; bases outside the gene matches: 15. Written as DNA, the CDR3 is TGTGCCAGCAGTCAACGATTCAGGGGGACCGACGGAAACACCATATATTTT. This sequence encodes CASSQRFRGTDGNTIYF.

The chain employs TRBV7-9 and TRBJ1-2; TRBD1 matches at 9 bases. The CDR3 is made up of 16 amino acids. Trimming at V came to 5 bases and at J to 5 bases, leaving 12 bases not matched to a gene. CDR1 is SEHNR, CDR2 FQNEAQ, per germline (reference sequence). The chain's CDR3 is CASSTGITGGAYGYTF. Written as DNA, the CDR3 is TGTGCCAGCAGCACCGGAATCACAGGGGGCGCGTATGGCTACACCTTC.

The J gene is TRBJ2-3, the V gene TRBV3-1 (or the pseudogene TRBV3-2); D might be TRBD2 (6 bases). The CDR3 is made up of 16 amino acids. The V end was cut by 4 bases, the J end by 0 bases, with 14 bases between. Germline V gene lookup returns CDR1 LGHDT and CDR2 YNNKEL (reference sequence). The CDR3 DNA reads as TGTGCCAGCAGCCGGACGGGAGTCCTGAGCACAGATACGCAGTATTTT. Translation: CASSRTGVLSTDTQYF.

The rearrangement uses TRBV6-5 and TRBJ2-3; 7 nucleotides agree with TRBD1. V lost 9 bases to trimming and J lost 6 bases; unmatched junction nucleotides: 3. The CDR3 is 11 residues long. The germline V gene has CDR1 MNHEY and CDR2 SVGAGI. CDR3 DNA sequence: TGTGCCAGTGACAGGGCCGATACGCAGTATTTT. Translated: CASDRADTQYF.

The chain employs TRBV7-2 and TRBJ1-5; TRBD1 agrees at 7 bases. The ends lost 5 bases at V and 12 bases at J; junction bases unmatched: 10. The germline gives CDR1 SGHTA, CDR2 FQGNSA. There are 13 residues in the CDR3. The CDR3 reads CASSHGTVLFQHF. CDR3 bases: TGTGCCAGCAGCCACGGGACAGTTCTGTTCCAGCATTTT.

The CDR3 nucleotides read TGTGCCAGCAGGTCTACAGGGTTGGACACAGATACGCAGTATTTT. Translated: CASRSTGLDTDTQYF. V usage is TRBV6-6 and J usage is TRBJ2-3; weak D call: TRBD1 (6 bases). The CDR3 is 15 amino acids. The V gene lost 6 bases and the J gene lost 2 bases, with 15 bases spanning the gap. Germline V gene data show CDR1 as MNHNY and CDR2 as SVGAGI (reference sequence).

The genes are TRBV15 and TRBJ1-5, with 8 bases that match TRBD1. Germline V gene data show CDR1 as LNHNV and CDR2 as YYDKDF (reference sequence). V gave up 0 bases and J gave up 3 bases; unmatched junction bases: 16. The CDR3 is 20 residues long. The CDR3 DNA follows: TGTGCCACCAGCAGAGACGCCCAATTCGTGTCAGGGGGCTCCAATCAGCCCCAGCATTTT. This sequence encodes CATSRDAQFVSGGSNQPQHF.

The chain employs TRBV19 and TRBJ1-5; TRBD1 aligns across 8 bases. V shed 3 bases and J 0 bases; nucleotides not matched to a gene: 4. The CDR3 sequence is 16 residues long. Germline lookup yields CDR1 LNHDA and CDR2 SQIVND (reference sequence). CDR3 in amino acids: CASSILGTGSNQPQHF. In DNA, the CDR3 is TGTGCCAGTAGTATTCTCGGGACAGGTAGCAATCAGCCCCAGCATTTT.

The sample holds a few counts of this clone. The CDR3 region has the DNA TGTGCCAGCAGCAAAAGACCGTGGGACGTTACAAAAGGGGATAGCAATCAGCCCCAGCATTTT. It specifies CASSKRPWDVTKGDSNQPQHF. The chain recombines TRBV21-1 with TRBJ1-5. TRBV21-1 is listed as a pseudogene. This CDR3 is built from 21 residues.

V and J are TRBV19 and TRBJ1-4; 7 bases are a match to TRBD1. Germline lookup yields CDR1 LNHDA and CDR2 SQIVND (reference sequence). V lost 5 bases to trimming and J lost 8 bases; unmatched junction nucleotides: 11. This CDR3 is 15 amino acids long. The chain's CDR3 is CASSVFTGVVEKLFF. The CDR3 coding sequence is TGTGCCAGTAGTGTATTTACAGGGGTCGTCGAAAAACTGTTTTTT.

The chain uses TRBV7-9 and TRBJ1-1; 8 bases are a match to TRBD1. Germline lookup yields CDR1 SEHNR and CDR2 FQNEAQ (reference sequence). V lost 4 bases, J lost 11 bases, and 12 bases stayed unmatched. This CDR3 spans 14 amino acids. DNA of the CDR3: TGTGCCAGCAGCTCCCTCGGGACAGGCGGGGCTGCTTTCTTT. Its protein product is CASSSLGTGGAAFF. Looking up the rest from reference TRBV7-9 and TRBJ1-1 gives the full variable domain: DTGVSQNPRHKITKRGQNVTFRCDPISEHNRLYWYRQTLGQGPEFLTYFQNEAQLEKSRLLSDRFSAERPKGSFSTLEIQRTEQGDSAMYLCASSSLGTGGAAFFGQGTRLTVV.

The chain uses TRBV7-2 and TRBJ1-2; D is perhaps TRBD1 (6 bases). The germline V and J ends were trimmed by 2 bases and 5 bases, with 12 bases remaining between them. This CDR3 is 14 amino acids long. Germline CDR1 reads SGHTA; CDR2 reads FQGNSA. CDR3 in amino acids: CASSLKGVRYGYTF. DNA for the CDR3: TGTGCCAGCAGCTTAAAGGGGGTGAGGTATGGCTACACCTTC.

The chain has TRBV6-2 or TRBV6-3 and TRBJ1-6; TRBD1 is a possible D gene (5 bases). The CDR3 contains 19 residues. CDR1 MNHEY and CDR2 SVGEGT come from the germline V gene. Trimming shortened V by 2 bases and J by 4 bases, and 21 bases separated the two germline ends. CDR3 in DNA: TGTGCCAGCAGTTACCCGAAGACAGAGGTCTTCCCTTATAATTCACCCCTCCACTTT. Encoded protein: CASSYPKTEVFPYNSPLHF.

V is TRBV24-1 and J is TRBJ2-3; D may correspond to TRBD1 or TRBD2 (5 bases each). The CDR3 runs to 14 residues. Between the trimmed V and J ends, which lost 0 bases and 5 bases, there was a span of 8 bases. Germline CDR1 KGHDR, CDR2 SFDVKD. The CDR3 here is CATSDLGTVDTQYF. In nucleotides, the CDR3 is TGTGCCACCAGTGATTTGGGGACGGTAGATACGCAGTATTTT.

In DNA, the CDR3 is TGTGCCAGCAAGGGGCTGGGACTTTCACCCCTCCACTTT. Translating gives CASKGLGLSPLHF. The chain combines TRBV6-5 with TRBJ1-6, with D maybe TRBD1 (5 bases). V was shortened by 7 bases and J by 9 bases, with 13 bases between the two germline ends. There are 13 residues in the CDR3. Germline CDR1 and CDR2: MNHEY and SVGAGI.

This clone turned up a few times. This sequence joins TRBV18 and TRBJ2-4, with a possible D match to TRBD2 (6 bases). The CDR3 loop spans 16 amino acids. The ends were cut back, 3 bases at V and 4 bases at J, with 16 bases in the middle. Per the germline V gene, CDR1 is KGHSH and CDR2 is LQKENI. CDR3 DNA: TGTGCCAGCTCACCGCCGCGGGGAGATGGGAAAAACATTCAGTACTTC. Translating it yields CASSPPRGDGKNIQYF.

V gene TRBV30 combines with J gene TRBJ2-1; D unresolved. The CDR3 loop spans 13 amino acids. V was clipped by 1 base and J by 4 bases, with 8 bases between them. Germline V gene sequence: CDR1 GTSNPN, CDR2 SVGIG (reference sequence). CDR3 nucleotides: TGTGCCTGGAGTGGAGAGGCTTACAATGAGCAGTTCTTC. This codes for CAWSGEAYNEQFF.

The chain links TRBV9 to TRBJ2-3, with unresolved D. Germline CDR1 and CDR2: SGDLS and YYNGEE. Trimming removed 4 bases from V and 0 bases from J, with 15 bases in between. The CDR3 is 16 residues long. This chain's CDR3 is CASSPPGLVSTDTQYF. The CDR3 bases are TGTGCCAGCAGCCCCCCTGGGCTAGTTAGCACAGATACGCAGTATTTT.